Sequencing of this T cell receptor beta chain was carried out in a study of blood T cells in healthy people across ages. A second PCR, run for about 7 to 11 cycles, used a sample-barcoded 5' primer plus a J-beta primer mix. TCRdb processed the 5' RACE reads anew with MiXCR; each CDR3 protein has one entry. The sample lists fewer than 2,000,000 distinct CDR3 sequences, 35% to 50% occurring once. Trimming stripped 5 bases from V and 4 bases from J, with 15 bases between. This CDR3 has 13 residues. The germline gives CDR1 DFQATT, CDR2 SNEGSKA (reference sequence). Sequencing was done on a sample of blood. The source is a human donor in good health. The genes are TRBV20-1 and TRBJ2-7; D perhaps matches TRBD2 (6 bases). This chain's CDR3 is CSAFRRGGYEQYF. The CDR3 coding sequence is TGCAGTGCTTTTAGACGGGGAGGATACGAGCAGTACTTC.